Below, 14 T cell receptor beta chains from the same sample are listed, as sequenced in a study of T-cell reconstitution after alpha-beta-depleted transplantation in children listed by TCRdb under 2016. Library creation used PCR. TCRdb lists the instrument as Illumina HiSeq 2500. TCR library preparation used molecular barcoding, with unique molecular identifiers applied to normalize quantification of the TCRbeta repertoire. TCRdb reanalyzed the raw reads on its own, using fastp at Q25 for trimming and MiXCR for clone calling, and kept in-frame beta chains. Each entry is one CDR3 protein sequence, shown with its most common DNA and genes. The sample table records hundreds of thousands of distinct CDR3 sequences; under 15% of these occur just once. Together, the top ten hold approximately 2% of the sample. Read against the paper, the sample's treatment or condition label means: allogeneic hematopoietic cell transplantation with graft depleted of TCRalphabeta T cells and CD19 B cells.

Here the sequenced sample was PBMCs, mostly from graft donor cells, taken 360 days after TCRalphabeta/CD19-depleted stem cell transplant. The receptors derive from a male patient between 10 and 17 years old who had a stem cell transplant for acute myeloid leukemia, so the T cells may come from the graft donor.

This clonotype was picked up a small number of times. This CDR3 is CASSQLAGPSRSYNEQFF. The CDR3 DNA reads as TGTGCCAGCAGCCAACTAGCGGGACCATCTAGATCCTACAATGAGCAGTTCTTC. The J gene is TRBJ2-1, the V gene TRBV7-3, with TRBD2 matching over 10 bases. The germline V gene has CDR1 SGHTA and CDR2 FQGTGA. The trim removed 5 bases at V and 1 base at J, leaving 11 bases unmatched. This CDR3 has 18 amino acids.

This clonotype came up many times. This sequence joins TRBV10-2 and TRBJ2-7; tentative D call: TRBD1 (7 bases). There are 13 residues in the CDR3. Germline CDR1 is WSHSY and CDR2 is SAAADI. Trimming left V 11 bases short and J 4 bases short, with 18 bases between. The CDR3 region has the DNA TGCGCCCTGGGGAAGGGGGCGGGATACGAGCAGTACTTC. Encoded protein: CALGKGAGYEQYF.

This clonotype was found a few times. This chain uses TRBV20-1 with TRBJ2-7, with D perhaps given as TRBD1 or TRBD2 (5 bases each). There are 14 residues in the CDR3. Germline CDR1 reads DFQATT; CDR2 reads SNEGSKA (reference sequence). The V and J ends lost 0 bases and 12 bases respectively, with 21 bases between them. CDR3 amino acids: CSARDLNRTGAWYF. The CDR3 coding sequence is TGCAGTGCTAGAGATCTGAATCGTACCGGGGCTTGGTACTTC.

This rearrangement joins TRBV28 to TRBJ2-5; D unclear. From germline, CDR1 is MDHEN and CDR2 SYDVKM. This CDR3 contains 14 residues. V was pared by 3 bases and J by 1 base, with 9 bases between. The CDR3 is CASSLPGVQETQYF. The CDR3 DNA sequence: TGTGCCAGCAGTTTGCCGGGCGTCCAAGAGACCCAGTACTTC.

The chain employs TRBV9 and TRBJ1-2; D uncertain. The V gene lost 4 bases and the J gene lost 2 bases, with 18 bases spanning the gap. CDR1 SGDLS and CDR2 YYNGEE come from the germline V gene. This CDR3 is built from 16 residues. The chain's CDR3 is CASSSSGEPGNYGYTF. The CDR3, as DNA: TGTGCCAGCAGCTCTAGCGGCGAGCCGGGCAACTATGGCTACACCTTC. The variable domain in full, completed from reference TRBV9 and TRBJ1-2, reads DSGVTQTPKHLITATGQRVTLRCSPRSGDLSVYWYQQSLDQGLQFLIQYYNGEERAKGNILERFSAQQFPDLHSELNLSSLELGDSALYFCASSSSGEPGNYGYTFGSGTRLTVV.

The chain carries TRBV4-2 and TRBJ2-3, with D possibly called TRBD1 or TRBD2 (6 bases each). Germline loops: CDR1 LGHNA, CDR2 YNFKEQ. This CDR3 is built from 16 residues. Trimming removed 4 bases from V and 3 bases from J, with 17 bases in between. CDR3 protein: CASSPLEGGPTDTQYF. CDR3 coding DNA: TGTGCCAGCAGCCCCCTAGAAGGGGGGCCAACAGATACGCAGTATTTT.

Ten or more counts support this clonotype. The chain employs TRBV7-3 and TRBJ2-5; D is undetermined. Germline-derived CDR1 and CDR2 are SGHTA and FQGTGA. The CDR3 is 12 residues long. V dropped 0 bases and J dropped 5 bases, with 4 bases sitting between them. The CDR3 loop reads CASSLTRETQYF. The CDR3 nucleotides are TGTGCCAGCAGCTTAACGAGGGAGACCCAGTACTTC.

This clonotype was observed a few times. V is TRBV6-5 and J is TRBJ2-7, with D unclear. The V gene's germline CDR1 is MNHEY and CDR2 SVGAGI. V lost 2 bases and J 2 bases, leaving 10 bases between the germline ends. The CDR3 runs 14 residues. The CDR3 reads CASSYIGATYEQYF. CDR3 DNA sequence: TGTGCCAGCAGTTACATTGGCGCAACCTACGAGCAGTACTTC.

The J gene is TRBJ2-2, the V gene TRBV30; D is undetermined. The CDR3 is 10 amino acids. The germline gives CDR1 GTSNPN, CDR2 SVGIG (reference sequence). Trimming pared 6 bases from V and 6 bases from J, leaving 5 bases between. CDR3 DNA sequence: TGTGCCTGCGGTCCCGGGGAGCTGTTTTTT. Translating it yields CACGPGELFF. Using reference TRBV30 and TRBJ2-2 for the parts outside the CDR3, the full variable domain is SQTIHQWPATLVQPVGSPLSLECTVEGTSNPNLYWYRQAAGRGLQLLFYSVGIGQISSEVPQNLSASRPQDRQFILSSKKLLLSDSGFYLCACGPGELFFGEGSRLTVL.

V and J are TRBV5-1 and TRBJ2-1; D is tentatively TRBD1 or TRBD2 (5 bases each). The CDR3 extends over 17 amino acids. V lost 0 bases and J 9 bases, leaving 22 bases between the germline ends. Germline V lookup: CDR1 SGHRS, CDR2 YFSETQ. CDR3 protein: CASSLEGSSGAISEQFF. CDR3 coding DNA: TGCGCCAGCAGCTTGGAGGGGAGTAGTGGGGCCATTTCTGAGCAGTTCTTC.

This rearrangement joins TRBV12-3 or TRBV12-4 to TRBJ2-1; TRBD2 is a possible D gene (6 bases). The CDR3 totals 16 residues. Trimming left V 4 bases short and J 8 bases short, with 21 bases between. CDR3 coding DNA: TGTGCCAGCAGTTGGGGGACTGCCCCCAAAGGGGATGAGCAGTTCTTC. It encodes CASSWGTAPKGDEQFF.

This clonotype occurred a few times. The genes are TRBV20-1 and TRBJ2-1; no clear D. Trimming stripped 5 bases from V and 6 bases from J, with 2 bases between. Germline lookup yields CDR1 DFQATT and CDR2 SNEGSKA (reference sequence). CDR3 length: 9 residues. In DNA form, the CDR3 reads TGCAGTGCTCTCAATGAGCAGTTCTTC. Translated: CSALNEQFF.

The CDR3 DNA reads TGCAGCGTCGCCTGGGGAAGGCTTACGGCCATTCAGTACTTC. Residues: CSVAWGRLTAIQYF. The chain combines TRBV29-1 with TRBJ2-4; D remains unclear. CDR1 is SQVTM, CDR2 ANQGSEA, per germline. V was cut by 6 bases and J by 9 bases, with 21 bases left in between. The length of the CDR3 is 14 residues.

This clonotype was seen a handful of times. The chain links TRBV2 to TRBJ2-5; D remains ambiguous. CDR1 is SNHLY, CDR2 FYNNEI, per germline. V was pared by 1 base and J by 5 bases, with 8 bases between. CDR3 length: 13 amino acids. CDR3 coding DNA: TGTGCCAGCAGTGAAGAACGAAGGGAGACCCAGTACTTC. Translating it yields CASSEERRETQYF.